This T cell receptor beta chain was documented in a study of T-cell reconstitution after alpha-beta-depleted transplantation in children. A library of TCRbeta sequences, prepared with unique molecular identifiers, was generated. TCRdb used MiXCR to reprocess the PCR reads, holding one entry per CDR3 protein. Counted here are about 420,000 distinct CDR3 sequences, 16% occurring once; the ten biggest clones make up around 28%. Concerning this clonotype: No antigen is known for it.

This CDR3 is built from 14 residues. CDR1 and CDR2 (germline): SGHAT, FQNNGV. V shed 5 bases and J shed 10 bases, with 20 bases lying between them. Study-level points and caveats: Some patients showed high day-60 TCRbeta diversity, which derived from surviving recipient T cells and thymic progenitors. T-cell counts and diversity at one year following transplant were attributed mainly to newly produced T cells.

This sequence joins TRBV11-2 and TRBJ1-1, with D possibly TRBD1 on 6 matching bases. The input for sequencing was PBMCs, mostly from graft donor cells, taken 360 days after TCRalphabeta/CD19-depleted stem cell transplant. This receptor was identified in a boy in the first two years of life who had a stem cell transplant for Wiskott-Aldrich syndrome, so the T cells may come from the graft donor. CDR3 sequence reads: CASSLQGRGRGAFF. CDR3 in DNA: TGTGCCAGCAGCCTCCAGGGGCGAGGGAGGGGAGCTTTCTTT.